These 3 T cell receptor beta chains were all obtained from the same sample, sequenced in a study of blood T cell repertoires in COVID-19. The repertoire was sequenced with immunoSEQ multiplex PCR; TCRdb's copy has only in-frame clones and lacks some. The sample records about 200,000 clones, around 80% being singletons. The specimen was peripheral blood. The receptors were sampled from a woman between 65 and 79 years old with acute or convalescent COVID-19.

There are a few counts of this clone. The chain joins TRBV3-1 (or the pseudogene TRBV3-2) to TRBJ2-5; 8 nucleotides align to TRBD2. CDR1 is LGHDT, CDR2 YNNKEL, per germline (reference sequence). The CDR3 contains 13 residues. The J segment lost 5 bases and the V segment lost 1 base, leaving 0 bases of the junction unmatched. CDR3 coding DNA: TGTGCCAGCAGCCAAGGCGGGGGGGAGACCCAGTACTTC. Its translation is CASSQGGGETQYF.

The chain combines TRBV5-6 with TRBJ2-7; 8 bases map to TRBD1. The V segment lost 4 bases and the J segment 5 bases; nucleotides outside the gene matches: 8. The germline V gene has CDR1 SGHDT and CDR2 YYEEEE. The CDR3 covers 14 residues. The CDR3 here is CASSSPRTGNEQYF. The CDR3 coding sequence is TGTGCCAGCAGCAGCCCGAGGACAGGGAACGAGCAGTACTTC.

This clone is a singleton in its sample. This rearrangement joins TRBV7-9 to TRBJ2-5, with 13 bases matching TRBD2. The germline gives CDR1 SEHNR, CDR2 FQNEAQ (reference sequence). The CDR3 length is 17 residues. With V trimmed by 0 bases and J by 5 bases, 6 bases remained unmatched. The CDR3 DNA follows: TGTGCCAGCAGCTTAGCGCAAGGACTAGCGGGAGTTGAGACCCAGTACTTC. Translating it yields CASSLAQGLAGVETQYF. The full variable domain, with the rest looked up from reference TRBV7-9 and TRBJ2-5, is DTGVSQNPRHKITKRGQNVTFRCDPISEHNRLYWYRQTLGQGPEFLTYFQNEAQLEKSRLLSDRFSAERPKGSFSTLEIQRTEQGDSAMYLCASSLAQGLAGVETQYFGPGTRLLVL.